The 4 T cell receptor beta chains below were found in one sample sequenced in a study of tumor-infiltrating lymphocytes in oesophageal squamous cell carcinoma. Using its own MiXCR run on the PCR reads, TCRdb lists one record per CDR3 protein. The table records about 14,000 distinct CDR3 sequences, about half of them present only once. The specimen sequenced was blood. The source of these receptors is a male donor with esophageal squamous cell carcinoma.

This chain links TRBV4-2 with TRBJ2-3; D might be TRBD2 (6 bases). With 6 bases removed from V and 5 bases from J, the gap between germline ends came to 24 bases. Per germline, CDR1 LGHNA and CDR2 YNFKEQ. This CDR3 has 17 amino acids. The CDR3 region has the DNA TGTGCCAGCAGTTGGGTGCGTCTAAGTAGCGGAGAAGATACGCAGTATTTT. It translates to CASSWVRLSSGEDTQYF.

This clonotype has only a few counts. The chain employs TRBV7-9 and TRBJ2-1; D is tentatively TRBD1 or TRBD2 (6 bases each). Trimming removed 7 bases at V and 7 bases at J, with 17 bases between. Per germline, CDR1 SEHNR and CDR2 FQNEAQ (reference sequence). The CDR3 is made up of 14 amino acids. The CDR3 spells CASIPSGARNEQFF. The CDR3 nucleotides read TGTGCCAGCATCCCTTCGGGGGCTCGGAATGAGCAGTTCTTC.

The chain employs TRBV11-2 and TRBJ2-3; 7 positions agree with TRBD2. V dropped 1 base and J dropped 5; count of bases not matched to a gene: 9. There are 16 residues in the CDR3. Germline V lookup: CDR1 SGHAT, CDR2 FQNNGV. Here the CDR3 reads CASSLVAGVGVDTQYF. The CDR3 coding sequence is TGTGCCAGCAGCTTAGTGGCGGGAGTGGGTGTAGATACGCAGTATTTT. The full variable domain, completed using reference TRBV11-2 and TRBJ2-3, is EAGVAQSPRYKIIEKRQSVAFWCNPISGHATLYWYQQILGQGPKLLIQFQNNGVVDDSQLPKDRFSAERLKGVDSTLKIQPAKLEDSAVYLCASSLVAGVGVDTQYFGPGTRLTVL.

This clonotype was picked up a small number of times. The rearrangement joins TRBV6-2 or TRBV6-3 to TRBJ2-1; D uncertain. The DNA end favors TRBJ2-7, so the J call may be wrong. The CDR3 spans 20 residues. Germline V lookup: CDR1 MNHEY, CDR2 SVGEGT. CDR3: CASSYSISSPTVFNYNEQYF. The CDR3 nucleotides read TGTGCCAGCAGTTACTCGATCTCCTCCCCCACGGTATTTAACTACAATGAGCAGTACTTC.